One sample yielded the 7 T cell receptor beta chains listed below, sequenced in a study of T cells in Graves' hyperthyroidism and ophthalmopathy. Amplification of TCR beta CDR3 regions was performed using RNA transcripts as template. TCR CDR3 regions were first amplified by RT-PCR with HTBI primers. A single record per CDR3 protein comes from TCRdb applying MiXCR to the multiplex PCR reads. The table includes 800,000 or so distinct CDR3 sequences, over 35% detected once. The source material was blood. All receptors come from a man between 18 and 29 years old with Graves' hyperthyroidism.

In this sample, this clonotype turned up once. The chain is built from TRBV25-1 and TRBJ1-4, with D perhaps matching TRBD1 (6 bases). The germline V gene has CDR1 MGHDK and CDR2 SYGVNS. V lost 4 bases to trimming and J lost 2 bases, with 11 bases between them. The CDR3 contains 15 residues. The CDR3 loop reads CASSVEQGTNEKLFF. The DNA of the CDR3 is TGTGCCAGCAGTGTGGAGCAGGGGACTAATGAAAAACTGTTTTTT. The entire variable domain, with the rest obtained from reference TRBV25-1 and TRBJ1-4, is as follows: EADIYQTPRYLVIGTGKKITLECSQTMGHDKMYWYQQDPGMELHLIHYSYGVNSTEKGDLSSESTVSRIRTEHFPLTLESARPSHTSQYLCASSVEQGTNEKLFFGSGTQLSVL.

The rearrangement uses TRBV2 and TRBJ2-7; D remains ambiguous. The CDR3 is 11 residues long. The germline V and J ends were trimmed by 7 bases and 3 bases, with 7 bases remaining between them. In germline, CDR1 is SNHLY, CDR2 FYNNEI. This CDR3 reads CASKSRYEQYF. As DNA, the CDR3 is TGTGCCAGCAAATCACGCTACGAGCAGTACTTC.

The rearrangement joins TRBV2 to TRBJ1-2; a weak D match, TRBD1 (5 bases). Per germline, CDR1 SNHLY and CDR2 FYNNEI. Trimming removed 10 bases from V and 2 bases from J, with 11 bases in between. This CDR3 contains 12 residues. The CDR3 protein is CATRVENYGYTF. In nucleotides, the CDR3 is TGTGCCACCAGGGTGGAGAACTATGGCTACACCTTC.

This clonotype was recorded many times. This sequence joins TRBV7-2 and TRBJ1-2; tentative D call: TRBD1 (6 bases). This CDR3 is 16 amino acids long. Germline V gene lookup returns CDR1 SGHTA and CDR2 FQGNSA. V was trimmed by 6 bases and J by 2 bases, leaving 19 bases between them. The chain's CDR3 is CASRVARGDENYGYTF. The CDR3 bases are TGTGCCAGCAGGGTTGCAAGGGGGGACGAAAACTATGGCTACACCTTC.

This clonotype was seen a handful of times. J is TRBJ1-5 and V is TRBV5-6; 7 bases map to TRBD1. Germline CDR1 reads SGHDT; CDR2 reads YYEEEE. The V and J ends lost 3 bases and 3 bases, in that order; junction bases with no gene match: 6. This CDR3 is built from 15 residues. CDR3 nucleotide sequence: TGTGCCAGCAGCTACGGGACAGCCAACAATCAGCCCCAGCATTTT. This translates into CASSYGTANNQPQHF. The full variable domain, in which reference TRBV5-6 and TRBJ1-5 provide the parts outside the CDR3, is DAGVTQSPTHLIKTRGQQVTLRCSPKSGHDTVSWYQQALGQGPQFIFQYYEEEERQRGNFPDRFSGHQFPNYSSELNVNALLLGDSALYLCASSYGTANNQPQHFGDGTRLSIL.

This clonotype occurred many times. The chain couples TRBV7-9 to TRBJ2-5; 9 bases agree with TRBD1. V trimming: 5 bases; J trimming: 5 bases; junction bases outside the gene matches: 6. The germline V gene encodes CDR1 SEHNR and CDR2 FQNEAQ (reference sequence). This CDR3 is built from 14 residues. The DNA of the CDR3 is TGTGCCAGCAGCCAAACAGGGGGCGGCGAGACCCAGTACTTC. It is translated as CASSQTGGGETQYF. Full variable domain (rest looked up from reference TRBV7-9 and TRBJ2-5): DTGVSQNPRHKITKRGQNVTFRCDPISEHNRLYWYRQTLGQGPEFLTYFQNEAQLEKSRLLSDRFSAERPKGSFSTLEIQRTEQGDSAMYLCASSQTGGGETQYFGPGTRLLVL.

This clonotype was seen more than once but under ten times. The rearrangement joins TRBV7-9 to TRBJ1-4; D gene unclear. CDR1 and CDR2 (germline): SEHNR, FQNEAQ (reference sequence). The V gene lost 2 bases and the J gene lost 10 bases, with 11 bases spanning the gap. CDR3 size: 13 residues. The DNA for the CDR3 is TGTGCCAGCAGCTTACGAGTTTCGGGAAAACTGTTTTTT. The encoded protein is CASSLRVSGKLFF. The full variable domain, its missing parts supplied by reference TRBV7-9 and TRBJ1-4, is DTGVSQNPRHKITKRGQNVTFRCDPISEHNRLYWYRQTLGQGPEFLTYFQNEAQLEKSRLLSDRFSAERPKGSFSTLEIQRTEQGDSAMYLCASSLRVSGKLFFGSGTQLSVL.